This passage covers 19 T cell receptor beta chains from one sample sequenced in a study of OX40 agonist ivuxolimab in advanced cancers. Sequenced by immunoSEQ multiplex PCR; TCRdb stores in-frame clones only, minus some. The table lists around 72,000 clones, approximately 80% of them singletons. Sequencing was performed on CD4+ or CD8+ T cells sorted from blood, taken in a trial of the OX40 agonist ivuxolimab. Every receptor here comes from an adult with an advanced solid tumor such as melanoma, head and neck, liver or kidney cancer.

The chain links TRBV15 to TRBJ2-7; 11 bases fit TRBD2. The ends lost 5 bases at V and 0 bases at J; junction bases unmatched: 6. The CDR3 is made up of 16 amino acids. The V gene's germline CDR1 is LNHNV and CDR2 YYDKDF (reference sequence). The CDR3 DNA sequence: TGTGCCACCAGCTCCGGACTAGCGGGCTTCTCCTACGAGCAGTACTTC. It yields the protein CATSSGLAGFSYEQYF.

CDR3 nucleotide sequence: TGTGCCAGCAGCCGGGGGACGGTGAACACTGAAGCTTTCTTT. Translating gives CASSRGTVNTEAFF. V usage is TRBV5-4 and J usage is TRBJ1-1, with a weak D call TRBD1 (5 bases). The CDR3 spans 14 residues. The V and J ends lost 4 bases and 0 bases respectively, with 10 bases between them. From germline, CDR1 is SGHNT and CDR2 YYREEE (reference sequence).

At least ten counts were recorded for this clone. The chain combines TRBV9 with TRBJ1-4; D is perhaps TRBD1 (5 bases). CDR1 and CDR2 from the germline V gene are SGDLS and YYNGEE. Trimming pared 0 bases from V and 13 bases from J, leaving 13 bases between. CDR3 length equals 13 residues. The CDR3 nucleotides are TGTGCCAGCAGCGTAGTGCCCGGACAACGACTGTTTTTT. Translated, it gives CASSVVPGQRLFF.

This clone was picked up one time. The chain combines TRBV28 with TRBJ1-1; D is undetermined. V lost 6 bases and J 6 bases, leaving 14 bases between the germline ends. The CDR3 has 13 residues. CDR1 and CDR2 (germline): MDHEN, SYDVKM. The CDR3 DNA sequence: TGTGCCAGCAGAAAGGCCGGGGTTGCTGAAGCTTTCTTT. Protein sequence: CASRKAGVAEAFF.

This clone was seen just once. V gene TRBV7-3 combines with J gene TRBJ2-2; D remains ambiguous. V was clipped by 4 bases and J by 6 bases, with 9 bases between them. CDR3 size: 13 residues. The V gene's germline CDR1 is SGHTA and CDR2 FQGTGA. CDR3 sequence: CASSSDAAGELFF. CDR3 nucleotide sequence: TGTGCCAGCAGCTCGGACGCCGCCGGGGAGCTGTTTTTT.

This sequence joins TRBV5-1 and TRBJ1-6; possibly TRBD1 for D (5 bases). Per the germline V gene, CDR1 is SGHRS and CDR2 is YFSETQ. With 4 bases removed from V and 9 bases from J, the gap between germline ends came to 14 bases. CDR3 length equals 14 residues. This CDR3 is CASSDGGGGSPLHF. CDR3 nucleotide sequence: TGCGCCAGCAGCGATGGGGGGGGAGGTTCACCCCTCCACTTT.

V usage is TRBV18 and J usage is TRBJ2-2; TRBD1 is a possible D gene (5 bases). Germline V gene sequence: CDR1 KGHSH, CDR2 LQKENI. Trimming shortened V by 3 bases and J by 4 bases, and 12 bases separated the two germline ends. The CDR3 length is 15 residues. The CDR3: CASSPLTGGTGELFF. As DNA, the CDR3 is TGTGCCAGCTCACCCCTAACAGGCGGCACCGGGGAGCTGTTTTTT.

The chain couples TRBV2 to TRBJ2-6; TRBD1 aligns across 8 bases. The germline V gene encodes CDR1 SNHLY and CDR2 FYNNEI. With 6 bases clipped from V and 1 base from J, the junction kept 2 bases outside the gene matches. The CDR3 covers 15 residues. The CDR3 coding sequence is TGTGCCAGCAGCCGACAGGGGTCTGGGGCCAACGTCCTGACTTTC. It encodes CASSRQGSGANVLTF.

This chain connects TRBV4-1 to TRBJ2-1, with a possible D match to TRBD1 (6 bases). This CDR3 is built from 19 residues. Deletions cut 2 bases from V and 3 bases from J, with 23 bases between. Germline V CDR1 and CDR2: MGHRA, YSYEKL. Here the CDR3 DNA reads TGCGCCAGCAGCCAACGGTTCTGGGTCCGACAGGAGCGCTACAATGAGCAGTTCTTC. Protein: CASSQRFWVRQERYNEQFF.

This clone showed up just once. The genes are TRBV5-1 and TRBJ1-5; possibly TRBD1 for D (6 bases). The ends were cut back, 3 bases at V and 4 bases at J, with 32 bases in the middle. The CDR3 spans 21 residues. CDR1 is SGHRS and CDR2 is YFSETQ in the germline V gene. The CDR3 DNA reads TGCGCCAGCAGCTGCCCCAAGACAGGACCGATGGATTACAAAGGGAATCAGCCCCAGCATTTT. Translation: CASSCPKTGPMDYKGNQPQHF.

This clone was seen just once. This chain uses TRBV5-6 with TRBJ2-3; weak D call: TRBD2 (7 bases). CDR1 SGHDT and CDR2 YYEEEE come from the germline V gene. The V gene lost 4 bases and the J gene lost 3 bases, with 15 bases spanning the gap. CDR3 size: 15 residues. The CDR3 coding sequence is TGTGCCAGCAGCCGAACGGGGGGCAGTACAGATACGCAGTATTTT. This encodes CASSRTGGSTDTQYF.

This chain uses TRBV4-1 with TRBJ2-7, with D perhaps matching TRBD2 (7 bases). Trimming stripped 1 base from V and 11 bases from J, with 15 bases between. Germline V gene data show CDR1 as MGHRA and CDR2 as YSYEKL. CDR3 length: 13 amino acids. The CDR3 region is CASSQVGGGPKYV. The CDR3 region has the DNA TGCGCCAGCAGCCAAGTCGGCGGGGGCCCCAAGTACGTC.

The V call is TRBV29-1, the J call TRBJ2-7; the match to TRBD1 covers 7 bases. Unmatched junction bases numbered 8, after V lost 3 bases and J lost 3 bases. The CDR3 consists of 14 residues. The germline gives CDR1 SQVTM, CDR2 ANQGSEA. Written as DNA, the CDR3 is TGCAGCGTTGAGCCGACAGGGTCCGGCTACGAGCAGTACTTC. Translation gives CSVEPTGSGYEQYF.

This sequence joins TRBV4-1 and TRBJ2-5, with 12 bases lining up with TRBD1. Per germline, CDR1 MGHRA and CDR2 YSYEKL. Losses at the gene ends were 4 bases for V and 4 bases for J; bases not matched to a gene: 7. This CDR3 has 16 amino acids. The DNA of the CDR3 is TGCGCCAGCAGCCCGGGGACAGGGGGCGCAGTAGAGACCCAGTACTTC. Translation: CASSPGTGGAVETQYF.

This clone was found once. CDR3 in amino acids: CASSPDQTSGLETQYF. CDR3 in DNA: TGTGCCAGCAGTCCCGACCAGACTAGCGGGCTTGAGACCCAGTACTTC. The genes are TRBV28 and TRBJ2-5, with 10 bases lining up with TRBD2. V gave up 5 bases and J gave up 5 bases; unmatched junction bases: 11. The CDR3 spans 16 residues. Per germline, CDR1 MDHEN and CDR2 SYDVKM. Together with reference TRBV28 and TRBJ2-5, the CDR3 gives the full variable domain: DVKVTQSSRYLVKRTGEKVFLECVQDMDHENMFWYRQDPGLGLRLIYFSYDVKMKEKGDIPEGYSVSREKKERFSLILESASTNQTSMYLCASSPDQTSGLETQYFGPGTRLLVL.

This chain links TRBV11-2 with TRBJ1-1; no firm D call. The V gene's germline CDR1 is SGHAT and CDR2 FQNNGV. V was pared by 0 bases and J by 0 bases, with 8 bases between. The CDR3 extends over 15 amino acids. In nucleotides, the CDR3 is TGTGCCAGCAGCTTAGATCCCACGGTGAACACTGAAGCTTTCTTT. This codes for CASSLDPTVNTEAFF.

This clone was observed once. This sequence joins TRBV7-2 and TRBJ2-1; perhaps TRBD1 as D (6 bases). CDR1 and CDR2 (germline): SGHTA, FQGNSA. The CDR3 is 14 amino acids. V was trimmed by 5 bases and J by 8 bases, leaving 16 bases between them. The CDR3 DNA is TGTGCCAGCAGCCAACAGGGAATCGCCCATGAGCAGTTCTTC. Translated: CASSQQGIAHEQFF.

J is TRBJ1-2 and V is TRBV20-1, with D unresolved. V was trimmed by 5 bases and J by 1 base, leaving 5 bases between them. This CDR3 spans 11 amino acids. Germline CDR1 DFQATT, CDR2 SNEGSKA (reference sequence). The CDR3 region has the DNA TGCAGTGCTTTCAGTAACTATGGCTACACCTTC. Amino acid sequence: CSAFSNYGYTF.

This chain links TRBV5-1 with TRBJ2-4; D gene uncertain. The germline CDR1 and CDR2 sequences are SGHRS and YFSETQ. The CDR3 runs to 13 residues. The V gene lost 4 bases and the J gene lost 5 bases, with 10 bases spanning the gap. The CDR3 nucleotides are TGCGCCAGCAGCCGGGTACCGGAAAACATTCAGTACTTC. Translated: CASSRVPENIQYF.